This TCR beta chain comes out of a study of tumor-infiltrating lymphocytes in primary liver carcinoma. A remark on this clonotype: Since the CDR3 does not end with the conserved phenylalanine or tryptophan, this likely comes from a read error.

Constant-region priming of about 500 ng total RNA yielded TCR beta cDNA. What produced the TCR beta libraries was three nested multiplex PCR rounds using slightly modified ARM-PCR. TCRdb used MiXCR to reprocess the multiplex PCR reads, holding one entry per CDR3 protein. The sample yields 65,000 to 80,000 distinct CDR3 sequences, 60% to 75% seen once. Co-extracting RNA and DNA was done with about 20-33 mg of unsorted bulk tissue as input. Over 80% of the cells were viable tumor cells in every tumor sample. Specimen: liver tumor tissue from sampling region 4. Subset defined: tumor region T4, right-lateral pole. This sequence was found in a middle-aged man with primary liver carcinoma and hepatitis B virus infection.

The CDR3: CASSDRDTSYEQYS. The CDR3 coding sequence is TGTGCCAGCAGCGACCGGGACACCTCCTACGAGCAGTACTCC. The V call is TRBV5-6, the J call TRBJ2-7; tentative D call: TRBD1 (6 bases). Germline V lookup: CDR1 SGHDT, CDR2 YYEEEE. Trimming took 4 bases from V and 0 from J, leaving 11 bases between them. The CDR3 is made up of 14 amino acids.